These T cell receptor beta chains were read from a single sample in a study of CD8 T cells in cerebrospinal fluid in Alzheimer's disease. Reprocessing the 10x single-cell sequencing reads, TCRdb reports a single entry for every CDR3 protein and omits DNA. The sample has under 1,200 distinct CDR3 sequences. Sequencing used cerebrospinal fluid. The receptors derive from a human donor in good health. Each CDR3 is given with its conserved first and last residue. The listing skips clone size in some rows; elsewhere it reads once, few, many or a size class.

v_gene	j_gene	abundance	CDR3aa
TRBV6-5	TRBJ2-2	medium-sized	CASSYFGLAGGTGELFF
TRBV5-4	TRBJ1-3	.	CASSKTGVEAGNTIYF
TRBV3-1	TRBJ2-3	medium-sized	CASSQVGAGTDTQYF
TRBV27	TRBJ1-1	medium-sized	CASSFKGWTEAFF
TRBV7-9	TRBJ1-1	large	CASQLPGDTEAFF
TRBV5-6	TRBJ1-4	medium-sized	CASSSEGEKLFF
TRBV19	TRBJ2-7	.	CASSTRQGGTYEQYF
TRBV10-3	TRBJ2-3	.	CAIGQGITDTQYF
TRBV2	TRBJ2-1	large	CASTYGGGRVNEQFF
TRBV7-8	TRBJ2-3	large	CASSLGGERRQYF
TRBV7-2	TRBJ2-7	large	CASSVQGFSSYEQYF
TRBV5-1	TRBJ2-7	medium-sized	CASSLGSGDKYEQYF
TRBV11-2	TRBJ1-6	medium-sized	CASSLGQGSWSPLHF
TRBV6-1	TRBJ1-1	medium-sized	CASSELHGLYEAFF
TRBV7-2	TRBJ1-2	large	CASSARDSYGYTF
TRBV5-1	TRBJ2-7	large	CASSPGSSYEQYF
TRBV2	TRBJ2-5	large	CATGKEETQYF
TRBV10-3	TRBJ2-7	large	CAINTPGTYEQYF
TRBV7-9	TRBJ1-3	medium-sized	CASSLLGDSGNTIYF
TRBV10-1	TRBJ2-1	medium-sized	CASSEWVGANNEQFF
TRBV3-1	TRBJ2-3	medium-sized	CASSQGTQDTQYF
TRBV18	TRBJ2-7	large	CASSLDRVHSYEQYF
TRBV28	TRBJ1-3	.	CASSLPGTVGNTIYF
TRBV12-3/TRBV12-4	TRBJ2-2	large	CASSNSNTGELFF
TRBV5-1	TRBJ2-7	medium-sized	CASSLGGGTGYEQYF
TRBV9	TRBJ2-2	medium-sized	CASSVGGGRAPGGELFF
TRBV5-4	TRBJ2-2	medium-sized	CASSYSRSREGTGELFF
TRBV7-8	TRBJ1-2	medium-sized	CASSLAGLQGSGGYTF
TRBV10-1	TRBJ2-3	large	CASITQADLDTQYF